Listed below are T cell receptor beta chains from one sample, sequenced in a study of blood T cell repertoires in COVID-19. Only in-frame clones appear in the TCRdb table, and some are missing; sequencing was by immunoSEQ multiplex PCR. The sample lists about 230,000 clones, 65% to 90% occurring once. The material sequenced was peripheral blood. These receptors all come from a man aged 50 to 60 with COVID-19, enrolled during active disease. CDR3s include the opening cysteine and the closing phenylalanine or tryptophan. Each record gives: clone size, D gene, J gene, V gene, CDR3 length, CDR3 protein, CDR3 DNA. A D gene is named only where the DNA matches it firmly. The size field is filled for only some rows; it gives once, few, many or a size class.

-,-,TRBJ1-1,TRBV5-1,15,CASSLGQDTNTEAFF,TGCGCCAGCAGCTTGGGGCAGGACACGAACACTGAAGCTTTCTTT
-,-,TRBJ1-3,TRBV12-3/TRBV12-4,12,CASSHAGNTIYF,TGTGCCAGCAGTCATGCGGGGAACACCATATATTTT
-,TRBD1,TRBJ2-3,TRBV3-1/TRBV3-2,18,CASSQNFSPGQVTDTQYF,TGTGCCAGCAGCCAGAACTTTTCCCCGGGACAGGTCACAGATACGCAGTATTTT
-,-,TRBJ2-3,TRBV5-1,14,CASSSLDSTDTQYF,TGCGCCAGCAGTAGCCTAGATAGCACAGATACGCAGTATTTT
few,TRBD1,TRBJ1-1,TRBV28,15,CASSRTGYKSTEAFF,TGTGCCAGCAGTCGGACAGGGTATAAGAGCACTGAAGCTTTCTTT
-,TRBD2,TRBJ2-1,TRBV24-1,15,CATSDSSGTNNEQFF,TGTGCCACCAGTGATTCCAGCGGGACCAACAATGAGCAGTTCTTC
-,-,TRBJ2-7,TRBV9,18,CASSVSYPGLLSPYEQYF,TGTGCCAGCAGCGTATCTTACCCCGGACTGCTATCACCCTACGAGCAGTACTTC
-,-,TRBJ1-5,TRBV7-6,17,CASSLALTGNLHQPQHF,TGTGCCAGCAGCTTAGCCTTAACAGGGAACCTCCATCAGCCCCAGCATTTT
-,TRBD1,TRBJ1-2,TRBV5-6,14,CASSFGQGLRDNTF,TGTGCCAGCAGTTTTGGACAGGGATTACGGGACAACACCTTC
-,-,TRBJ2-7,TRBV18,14,CASSRGLADYEQYF,TGTGCCAGCTCACGGGGGCTAGCGGACTACGAGCAGTACTTC
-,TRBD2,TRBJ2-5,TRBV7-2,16,CASRSKLAGGQETQYF,TGTGCCAGCAGATCGAAACTAGCGGGGGGGCAAGAGACCCAGTACTTC
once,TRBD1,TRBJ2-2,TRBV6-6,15,CASSRGQGGTGELFF,TGTGCCAGCAGCCGGGGACAGGGGGGCACCGGGGAGCTGTTTTTT
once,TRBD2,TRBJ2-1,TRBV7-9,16,CASSSHRDSGRGEQFF,TGTGCCAGCAGCTCCCACAGGGATAGCGGGAGGGGTGAGCAGTTCTTC
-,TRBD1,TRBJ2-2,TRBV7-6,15,CASSPGTGGTGELFF,TGTGCCAGCAGCCCCGGGACAGGGGGCACCGGGGAGCTGTTTTTT
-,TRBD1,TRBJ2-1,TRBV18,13,CASSRTGLNEQFF,TGTGCCAGCTCACGGACAGGGCTAAATGAGCAGTTCTTC
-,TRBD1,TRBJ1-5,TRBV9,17,CASSLLRTGVSNQPQHF,TGTGCCAGCAGCCTATTGAGGACAGGAGTTAGCAATCAGCCCCAGCATTTT
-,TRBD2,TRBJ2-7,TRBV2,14,CASSPGTIPYEQYF,TGTGCCAGCAGCCCCGGGACTATACCCTACGAGCAGTACTTC
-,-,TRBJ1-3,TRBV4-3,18,CASSQDLLSGAGGNTIYF,TGCGCCAGCAGCCAAGACCTTCTGAGTGGGGCGGGGGGAAACACCATATATTTT
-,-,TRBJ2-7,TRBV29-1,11,CSVVAGYEQYF,TGCAGCGTTGTGGCTGGCTACGAGCAGTACTTC
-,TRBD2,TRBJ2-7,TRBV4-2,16,CASSLAGTRDPYEQYF,TGTGCCAGCAGCCTGGCCGGGACTAGGGATCCCTACGAGCAGTACTTC